A single sample is the source of the 27 T cell receptor beta chains below, sequenced in a study of multiple sclerosis patients with progressive multifocal leukoencephalopathy. Libraries were prepared by immunoSEQ multiplex PCR; TCRdb keeps only in-frame clonotypes and omits some of them. The sample includes tens of thousands of clones, 88% of them seen just once. Time point meaning: before natalizumab initiation. Sample: PBMCs. The receptors were gathered from a human donor with multiple sclerosis.

This clone is a singleton in its sample. The J gene is TRBJ2-7, the V gene TRBV9, with D tentatively TRBD1 (5 bases). The germline gives CDR1 SGDLS, CDR2 YYNGEE. V was clipped by 4 bases and J by 3 bases, with 14 bases between them. This CDR3 has 14 amino acids. The CDR3 bases are TGTGCCAGCAGCCCGAAGGGGTCCAGCTACGAGCAGTACTTC. Translated, it gives CASSPKGSSYEQYF.

CDR3 in DNA: TGCGCCAGCAGCTTGATCGGGCCAGCCTACAATGAGCAGTTCTTC. This gives the protein CASSLIGPAYNEQFF. V usage is TRBV5-1 and J usage is TRBJ2-1; D uncertain. This CDR3 region has 15 residues. The V end was cut by 1 base, the J end by 2 bases, with 10 bases between. Germline V lookup: CDR1 SGHRS, CDR2 YFSETQ.

The chain carries TRBV4-1 and TRBJ2-2; 8 nucleotides align to TRBD1. V shed 1 base and J 8 bases; nucleotides not matched to a gene: 9. There are 16 residues in the CDR3. Germline CDR1 reads MGHRA; CDR2 reads YSYEKL. The CDR3 bases are TGCGCCAGCAGCCAAGGGTTCAGGGGGCGGTTTGGGGAGCTGTTTTTT. It codes for CASSQGFRGRFGELFF.

The V call is TRBV7-2, the J call TRBJ1-2, with TRBD1 identical over 7 bases. The CDR3 has 15 residues. Unmatched junction bases numbered 3, after V lost 1 base and J lost 1 base. The germline CDR1 and CDR2 sequences are SGHTA and FQGNSA. CDR3 in amino acids: CASSLVGTDNYGYTF. As DNA, the CDR3 is TGTGCCAGCAGCTTAGTGGGGACAGATAACTATGGCTACACCTTC.

V and J are TRBV5-6 and TRBJ1-6, with D possibly matching TRBD1 (6 bases). Germline lookup yields CDR1 SGHDT and CDR2 YYEEEE. V dropped 2 bases and J dropped 5 bases, with 11 bases sitting between them. The CDR3 is 15 amino acids. As DNA, the CDR3 is TGTGCCAGCAGCTTAACCGAGGGGGATAATTCACCCCTCCACTTT. Amino acids: CASSLTEGDNSPLHF.

V is TRBV12-5 and J is TRBJ2-5; the match to TRBD2 covers 14 bases. The germline CDR1 and CDR2 sequences are LGHNT and FRNRAP. After removal of 1 base from V and 0 bases from J, the junction contained 10 bases not matched to a gene. This CDR3 spans 20 amino acids. CDR3 nucleotide sequence: TGTGCTAGTGGTTTGGGGCCGAAGGGACTAGCGGGGGTTTACCAAGAGACCCAGTACTTC. It is translated as CASGLGPKGLAGVYQETQYF.

This sequence joins TRBV6-1 and TRBJ1-2; D might be TRBD1 (5 bases). Germline V gene sequence: CDR1 MNHNS, CDR2 SASEGT. The CDR3 totals 13 residues. V was cut by 4 bases and J by 1 base, with 7 bases left in between. As DNA, the CDR3 is TGTGCCAGCAGTGTCGACAGTAACTATGGCTACACCTTC. Translating gives CASSVDSNYGYTF.

V usage is TRBV6-5 and J usage is TRBJ1-5, with TRBD1 matching over 8 bases. The ends lost 6 bases at V and 7 bases at J; junction bases unmatched: 11. The germline CDR1 and CDR2 sequences are MNHEY and SVGAGI. The CDR3 runs 15 residues. The DNA for the CDR3 is TGTGCCAGCAGACAGTCAGGGGGCGCGGGACAGCCCCAGCATTTT. Amino acid sequence: CASRQSGGAGQPQHF.

The chain recombines TRBV9 with TRBJ2-5, with a weak D call TRBD2 (6 bases). TRBJ2-7 explains the end of the DNA better; the J call may be wrong. The CDR3 is 17 amino acids. Germline loops: CDR1 SGDLS, CDR2 YYNGEE. CDR3 residues: CASSPRGWQGGSGEQYF. CDR3 DNA sequence: TGTGCCAGCAGCCCCCGAGGGTGGCAGGGAGGATCAGGCGAGCAGTACTTC.

V and J are TRBV5-5 and TRBJ1-2; the D gene is possibly TRBD1 (5 bases). Germline assignment: CDR1 SGHKS and CDR2 YYEKEE (reference sequence). The ends were cut back, 0 bases at V and 2 bases at J, with 8 bases in the middle. This CDR3 has 14 amino acids. CDR3 in amino acids: CASSLEWGNYGYTF. CDR3 nucleotides: TGTGCCAGCAGCTTGGAATGGGGGAACTATGGCTACACCTTC. The full variable domain, its missing parts supplied by reference TRBV5-5 and TRBJ1-2, is DAGVTQSPTHLIKTRGQQVTLRCSPISGHKSVSWYQQVLGQGPQFIFQYYEKEERGRGNFPDRFSARQFPNYSSELNVNALLLGDSALYLCASSLEWGNYGYTFGSGTRLTVV.

V gene TRBV13 combines with J gene TRBJ1-1; TRBD1 matches at 10 bases. This CDR3 spans 14 amino acids. The J segment lost 3 bases and the V segment lost 6 bases, leaving 4 bases of the junction unmatched. CDR1 and CDR2 from the germline V gene are PRHDT and FYEKMQ (reference sequence). CDR3 in DNA: TGTGCCAGCAGGACAGGGGGCTGGGACACTGAAGCTTTCTTT. Translating gives CASRTGGWDTEAFF. The whole variable domain, remainder taken from reference TRBV13 and TRBJ1-1, is AAGVIQSPRHLIKEKRETATLKCYPIPRHDTVYWYQQGPGQDPQFLISFYEKMQSDKGSIPDRFSAQQFSDYHSELNMSSLELGDSALYFCASRTGGWDTEAFFGQGTRLTVV.

The rearrangement uses TRBV2 and TRBJ1-4, with D unclear. CDR3 size: 14 residues. In germline, CDR1 is SNHLY, CDR2 FYNNEI. Trimming pared 9 bases from V and 1 base from J, leaving 12 bases between. The chain's CDR3 is CASGRDGTNEKLFF. In DNA, the CDR3 is TGTGCCAGTGGAAGGGATGGAACTAATGAAAAACTGTTTTTT. The variable domain in full, completed from reference TRBV2 and TRBJ1-4, reads EPEVTQTPSHQVTQMGQEVILRCVPISNHLYFYWYRQILGQKVEFLVSFYNNEISEKSEIFDDQFSVERPDGSNFTLKIRSTKLEDSAMYFCASGRDGTNEKLFFGSGTQLSVL.

The chain joins TRBV11-2 to TRBJ1-1; D not certain. The V end lost 0 bases, the J end lost 5 bases, and 4 bases lay between the germline ends. CDR1 SGHAT and CDR2 FQNNGV come from the germline V gene. This CDR3 is 12 amino acids long. The CDR3 loop is CASSLDRTEAFF. DNA of the CDR3: TGTGCCAGCAGCTTAGATCGAACTGAAGCTTTCTTT.

The chain combines TRBV7-8 with TRBJ1-2, with 11 bases aligning to TRBD1. Germline V gene sequence: CDR1 SGHVS, CDR2 FQNEAQ. This CDR3 is 15 amino acids long. Losses at the gene ends were 5 bases for V and 4 bases for J; bases not matched to a gene: 6. The DNA of the CDR3 is TGTGCCAGCAGCCTCCGGACAGGGGGCACCTATGGCTACACCTTC. Amino acids: CASSLRTGGTYGYTF.

V is TRBV5-1 and J is TRBJ1-1; 7 nucleotides align to TRBD1. This CDR3 has 16 amino acids. With 0 bases clipped from V and 8 bases from J, the junction kept 13 bases outside the gene matches. The V gene's germline CDR1 is SGHRS and CDR2 YFSETQ. The CDR3 nucleotides are TGCGCCAGCAGCTTGGGACAGGGCAAAGTGTTGGACGAAGCTTTCTTT. This encodes CASSLGQGKVLDEAFF.

The J gene is TRBJ2-5, the V gene TRBV28, with 9 bases lining up with TRBD1. The CDR3 is made up of 15 amino acids. The J segment lost 7 bases and the V segment lost 5 bases, leaving 11 bases of the junction unmatched. Germline V CDR1 and CDR2: MDHEN, SYDVKM. As DNA, the CDR3 is TGTGCCAGCAGTCCGCCTGACAGGGGGGTGGGGACCCAGTACTTC. Translation: CASSPPDRGVGTQYF.

The chain joins TRBV9 to TRBJ1-1; TRBD1 is a possible D gene (5 bases). The CDR3 runs 14 residues. CDR1 is SGDLS, CDR2 YYNGEE, per germline. Deletions cut 4 bases from V and 5 bases from J, with 15 bases between. The CDR3 is CASSRSDITTEAFF. In DNA form, the CDR3 reads TGTGCCAGCAGCCGCTCGGACATAACTACTGAAGCTTTCTTT.

This rearrangement joins TRBV21-1 to TRBJ2-1; the listed D gene, TRBD2, was not tested against the DNA. TRBV21-1 is termed a pseudogene. CDR3 length: 17 amino acids. CDR3 in amino acids: CASSGPREKGPSHEQFF. Here the CDR3 DNA reads TGTGCCAGCAGCGGGCCGCGGGAAAAGGGCCCCTCCCATGAGCAGTTCTTC.

V gene TRBV5-1 combines with J gene TRBJ2-3, with unresolved D. Per germline, CDR1 SGHRS and CDR2 YFSETQ. There are 16 residues in the CDR3. The V end lost 1 base, the J end lost 2 bases, and 14 bases lay between the germline ends. In DNA form, the CDR3 reads TGCGCCAGCAGCTTGACTCGATCACGGCACACAGATACGCAGTATTTT. Protein: CASSLTRSRHTDTQYF.

In this sample, this clone turned up a few times. The rearrangement links TRBV5-1 to TRBJ2-5; possible D gene TRBD2, 6 bases. The germline gives CDR1 SGHRS, CDR2 YFSETQ. The V end was cut by 5 bases, the J end by 2 bases, with 10 bases between. The CDR3 spans 13 residues. DNA for the CDR3: TGCGCCAGCAGTTTGCGGGGACAAGAGACCCAGTACTTC. This sequence encodes CASSLRGQETQYF.

The CDR3 nucleotides are TGTGCCAGCAGCTTAACGGGGCCCCAGCATTTT. Protein product: CASSLTGPQHF. V usage is TRBV7-9 and J usage is TRBJ1-5; D gene ambiguous. V shed 2 bases and J shed 9 bases, with 5 bases lying between them. Germline CDR1 reads SEHNR; CDR2 reads FQNEAQ (reference sequence). CDR3 length equals 11 residues.

J is TRBJ1-1 and V is TRBV28; tentatively, D is TRBD1 (6 bases). The CDR3 has 14 residues. V gave up 2 bases and J gave up 5 bases, with 12 bases separating them. The germline V gene encodes CDR1 MDHEN and CDR2 SYDVKM. CDR3 sequence: CASSLIQGDTEAFF. The CDR3 bases are TGTGCCAGCAGTTTAATACAGGGCGATACTGAAGCTTTCTTT.

This chain links TRBV29-1 with TRBJ1-1; D unclear. Germline V CDR1 and CDR2: SQVTM, ANQGSEA. V was clipped by 2 bases and J by 2 bases, with 9 bases between them. The CDR3 covers 13 residues. The CDR3 bases are TGCAGCGTTGAAATAACAGCCAACACTGAAGCTTTCTTT. Translating it yields CSVEITANTEAFF.

The V and J genes are TRBV19 and TRBJ2-7, with TRBD2 identical over 7 bases. Germline lookup yields CDR1 LNHDA and CDR2 SQIVND (reference sequence). CDR3 length: 13 amino acids. The junction had 4 bases not matched to a gene; V was cut back by 6 bases and J by 2 bases. DNA for the CDR3: TGTGCCAGTAGGGATGCGGGGGCCTACGAGCAGTACTTC. It codes for CASRDAGAYEQYF.

The chain is built from TRBV27 and TRBJ1-1; 9 bases are a match to TRBD1. CDR1 is MNHEY and CDR2 is SMNVEV in the germline V gene (reference sequence). There are 14 residues in the CDR3. V lost 6 bases to trimming and J lost 4 bases; unmatched junction nucleotides: 6. The CDR3 DNA reads as TGTGCCAGCAGACGACAGGGGGAGGGCACTGAAGCTTTCTTT. Amino acids: CASRRQGEGTEAFF.

The CDR3 sequence is CASRKAGTQNNYGYTF. The CDR3 DNA follows: TGTGCCAGCAGAAAAGCCGGGACACAGAATAACTATGGCTACACCTTC. The V gene is TRBV7-2, the J gene TRBJ1-2, with D perhaps matching TRBD1 (6 bases). The germline V gene has CDR1 SGHTA and CDR2 FQGNSA. The CDR3 length is 16 residues. Trimming left V 6 bases short and J 1 base short, with 18 bases between.

CDR3 residues: CASSLDRVGFEQYF. The CDR3 DNA reads as TGTGCCAGCAGCTTAGACAGGGTGGGCTTCGAGCAGTACTTC. This chain joins TRBV7-8 and TRBJ2-5; D is possibly TRBD1 (6 bases). The J call may be in error: the DNA end matches TRBJ2-7 better. The CDR3 extends over 14 amino acids. CDR1 is SGHVS, CDR2 FQNEAQ, per germline.